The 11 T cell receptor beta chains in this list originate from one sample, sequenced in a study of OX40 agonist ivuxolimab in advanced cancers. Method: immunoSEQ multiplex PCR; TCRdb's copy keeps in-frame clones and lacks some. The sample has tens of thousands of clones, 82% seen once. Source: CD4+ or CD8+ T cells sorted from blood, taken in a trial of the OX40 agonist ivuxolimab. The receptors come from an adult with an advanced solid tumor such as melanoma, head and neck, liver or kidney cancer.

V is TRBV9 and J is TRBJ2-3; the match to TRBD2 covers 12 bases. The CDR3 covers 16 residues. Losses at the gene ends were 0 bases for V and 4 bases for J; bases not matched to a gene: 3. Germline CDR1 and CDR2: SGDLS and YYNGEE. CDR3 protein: CASSVGASGGADTQYF. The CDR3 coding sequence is TGTGCCAGCAGCGTAGGGGCTAGCGGGGGGGCAGATACGCAGTATTTT.

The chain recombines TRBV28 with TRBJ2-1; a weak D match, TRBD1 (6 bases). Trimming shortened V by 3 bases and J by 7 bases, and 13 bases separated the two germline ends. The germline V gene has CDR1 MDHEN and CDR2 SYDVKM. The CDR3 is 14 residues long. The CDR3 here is CASSFPGDGNEQFF. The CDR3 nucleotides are TGTGCCAGCAGTTTCCCAGGGGATGGAAATGAGCAGTTCTTC.

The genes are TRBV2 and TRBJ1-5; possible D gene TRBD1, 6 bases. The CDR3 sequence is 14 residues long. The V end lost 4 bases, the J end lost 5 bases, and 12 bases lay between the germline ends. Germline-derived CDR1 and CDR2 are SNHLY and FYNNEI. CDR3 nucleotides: TGTGCCAGCAGTGCCCAGGGGATAGATCAGCCCCAGCATTTT. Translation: CASSAQGIDQPQHF.

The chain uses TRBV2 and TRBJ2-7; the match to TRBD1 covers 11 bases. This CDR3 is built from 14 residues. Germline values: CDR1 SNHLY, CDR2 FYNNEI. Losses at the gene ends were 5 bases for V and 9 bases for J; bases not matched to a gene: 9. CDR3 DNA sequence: TGTGCCAGCAGTTTCGGGACAGGGGGGTTACGGCAGTACTTC. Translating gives CASSFGTGGLRQYF.

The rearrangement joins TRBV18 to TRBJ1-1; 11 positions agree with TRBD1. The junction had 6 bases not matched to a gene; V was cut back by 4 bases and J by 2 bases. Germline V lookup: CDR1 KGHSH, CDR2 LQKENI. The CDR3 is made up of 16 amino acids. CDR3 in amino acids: CASSLGTGGGNTEAFF. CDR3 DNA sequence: TGTGCCAGCTCACTCGGGACAGGGGGGGGCAACACTGAAGCTTTCTTT.

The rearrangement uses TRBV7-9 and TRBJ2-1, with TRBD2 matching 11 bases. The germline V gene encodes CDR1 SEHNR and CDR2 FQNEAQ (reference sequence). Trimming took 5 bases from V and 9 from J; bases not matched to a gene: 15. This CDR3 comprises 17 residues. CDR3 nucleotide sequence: TGTGCCAGCAGCCAACGACTAGCGGGACTCCTTGTCCCTGAGCAGTTCTTC. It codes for CASSQRLAGLLVPEQFF.

As DNA, the CDR3 is TGTGCCAGTCAAGGACAGGAGGTCCGGCAGCCCCAGCATTTT. Translation gives CASQGQEVRQPQHF. This chain links TRBV19 with TRBJ1-5; TRBD1 matches 7 bases. V was pared by 8 bases and J by 7 bases, with 11 bases of the junction left unmatched. The CDR3 has 14 amino acids. Germline CDR1 reads LNHDA; CDR2 reads SQIVND (reference sequence).

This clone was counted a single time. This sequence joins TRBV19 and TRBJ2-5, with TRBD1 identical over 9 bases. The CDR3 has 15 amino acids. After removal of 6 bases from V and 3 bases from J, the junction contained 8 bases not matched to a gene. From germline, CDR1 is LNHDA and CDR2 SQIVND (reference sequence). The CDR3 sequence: CASRRKGQGKETQYF. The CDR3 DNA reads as TGTGCCAGTAGGAGAAAGGGACAGGGAAAAGAGACCCAGTACTTC.

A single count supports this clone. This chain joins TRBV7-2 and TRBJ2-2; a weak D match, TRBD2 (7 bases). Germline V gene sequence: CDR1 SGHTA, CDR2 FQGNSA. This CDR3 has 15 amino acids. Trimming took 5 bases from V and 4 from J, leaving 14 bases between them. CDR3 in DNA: TGTGCCAGCAGCCTTGGACTAGGGGGCACCGGGGAGCTGTTTTTT. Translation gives CASSLGLGGTGELFF.

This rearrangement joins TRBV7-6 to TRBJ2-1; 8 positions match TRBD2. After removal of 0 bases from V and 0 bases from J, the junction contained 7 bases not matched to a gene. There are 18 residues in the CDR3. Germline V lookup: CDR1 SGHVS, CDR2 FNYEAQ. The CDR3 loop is CASSLAGSSGSSYNEQFF. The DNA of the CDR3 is TGTGCCAGCAGCTTAGCAGGGTCGAGCGGGAGCTCCTACAATGAGCAGTTCTTC.

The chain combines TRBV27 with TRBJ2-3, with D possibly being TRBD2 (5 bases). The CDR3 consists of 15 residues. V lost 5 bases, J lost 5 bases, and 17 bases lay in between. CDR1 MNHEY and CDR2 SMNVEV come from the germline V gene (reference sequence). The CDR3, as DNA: TGTGCCAGCAGTCCCGCACTAGTAGGTAGAGATACGCAGTATTTT. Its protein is CASSPALVGRDTQYF.